The clone carrying this T cell receptor (beta chain) has a handful of counts. Germline trimming cut 6 bases from V and 2 bases from J; bases unmatched to any gene: 1. CDR1 and CDR2 (germline): SGHDN, FVKESK. This CDR3 region has 13 residues. This entry comes from a study of shared T cell receptors in the human thymus. The table came from immunoSEQ multiplex PCR; TCRdb's copy has only in-frame clones and leaves some out. Of some 760,000 clones detected, 80% to 90% appear once; the ten largest clones hold around 0.0099%. The data also belong to a second study, concerning human thymus T cells.

The receptor was isolated from a girl under two years old with a congenital heart defect. J is TRBJ1-3 and V is TRBV14, with 7 bases fitting TRBD1. Sequencing was performed on thymocytes. This CDR3 is CASRQGTGNTIYF. The CDR3 coding sequence is TGTGCCAGCAGACAGGGGACTGGAAACACCATATATTTT. Full variable domain (outside the CDR3, taken from reference TRBV14 and TRBJ1-3): EAGVTQFPSHSVIEKGQTVTLRCDPISGHDNLYWYRRVMGKEIKFLLHFVKESKQDESGMPNNRFLAERTGGTYSTLKVQPAELEDSGVYFCASRQGTGNTIYFGEGSWLTVV.